This TCR beta chain is drawn from a study of blood T cell repertoires in COVID-19. The wider study: Spain, Italy and the United States supplied samples that represented acute and convalescent COVID-19. T cells, B-cell-depleted T cells, or PBMCs supplied cDNA or gDNA.

This clone is a singleton in its sample. Original methodology: Reference gene primer amplification in the assay estimated nucleated cell counts. The table came from immunoSEQ multiplex PCR; TCRdb's copy has only in-frame clones and leaves some out. That table furnishes V, J and clone size, whereas the DNA furnished D and trimming. The sample lists about 44,000 clones; 75% to 90% were seen once. V was clipped by 3 bases and J by 8 bases; unmatched bases: 4. CDR3 length: 14 residues. In germline, CDR1 is KGHSH, CDR2 LQKENI. The sequence was collected from a woman of 80 years or more in a cohort sampled during active or convalescent COVID-19. The sequenced sample consisted of peripheral blood. This rearrangement joins TRBV18 to TRBJ1-6; 7 bases are a match to TRBD1. CDR3 nucleotides: TGTGCCAGCTCACCGACAGGGAAGGATTCACCCCTCCACTTT. This codes for CASSPTGKDSPLHF.